This T cell receptor beta chain emerged from a study of T cells in localized non-small cell lung cancer (dated by TCRdb to about 2020). Study-wide context: The study examined T cell repertoires in approximately 240 patients with early-stage NSCLC and compared tumors with uninvolved tumor-adjacent lungs. All 230 or so NSCLC patients in the cohort were treatment-naive and had localized lung tumors that were resected. The mean age of the NSCLC patients was about 67 years, with 120 to 150 men and 107 women.

Beyond this particular receptor, the publication reports: A median of roughly 58 of the top 100 tumor clones were detected in paired uninvolved adjacent lung, and around 27 of these tumor clones were also found among the top 100 clones of the paired uninvolved adjacent lung. Because of the exploratory design, TCR variables were selected using unadjusted p-values without false-discovery rate correction. Higher blood T cell density associated with longer overall survival, while higher adjacent-lung clonality associated with shorter survival. Because multi-region tumor sequencing was not done, intratumor heterogeneity could not be ruled out. Uninvolved tumor-adjacent lung showed the highest T cell clonality, higher than tumor, which suggests more focused antigenic responses in the uninvolved tumor-adjacent lung.

The immunoSEQ Assay was used to sequence TCR beta CDR3 regions from DNA. In the authors' own workflow: To compute T cell density, TCR beta template counts were normalized to usable DNA, which was estimated by amplifying housekeeping genes. Richness was estimated with the preseqR package, extrapolating to 400,000 templates for PBMC samples and 120,000 templates for tissue samples. Clonality was defined by subtracting Pielou's evenness from one. Tissue-enriched TCRs were identified by differential abundance testing using productive amino-acid clonotypes, minimum total count 5 and alpha 0.1. The Jaccard Index and the Morisita Overlap Index were used to measure repertoire overlap between compartments. GLIPH grouped TCR beta CDR3s together with public tetramer-defined viral CDR3s, and a viral motif had to include at least three viral sequences and also show V-gene enrichment. TCRdb carries this immuneACCESS record with in-frame sequences only. Its versions omit some clonotypes, under half of them owing to an unresolved V gene in the studies checked, with the rest unexplained. V and J calls and clone size follow that table, whereas D and trimming were derived from the DNA. Recorded for this sample are 75,000 to 85,000 clones; 80% of them occurred a single time. The ten largest clones take up roughly 9% of the sample.

The germline V gene sets CDR1 to SGHVS and CDR2 to FQNEAQ. From its cysteine to its phenylalanine, the CDR3 spans 17 amino acids. This entry keeps only the CDR3 DNA: 51 bases, framed from base 1. At the junction V is shortened by 0 bases and J by 0 bases, with 15 bases in between. At diagnosis, peripheral blood, uninvolved tumor-adjacent lung and tumor were collected and stored as a combination of fresh-frozen and FFPE material. Blood samples were analyzed as peripheral blood mononuclear cells for TCR repertoire profiling. This clone was observed a few times. Which antigen it targets is not known. The input lacks base qualities; no much larger clone sits a single base away.

The starting material was peripheral blood, obtained before any cancer treatment. The chain links TRBV7-8 with TRBJ2-7; the D gene is perhaps TRBD1 or TRBD2, as each covers 5 bases. This clonotype was obtained from a female donor older than 55 with stage I lung adenocarcinoma. CDR3 loop: CASSLAYEGPVSYEQYF. In nucleotide form, the sequence is TGTGCCAGCAGCTTAGCGTACGAGGGACCAGTCTCCTACGAGCAGTACTTC.